These 23 T cell receptor beta chains were sequenced from one sample in a study of T cell responses to AZD1222 COVID-19 vaccine. This table comes from immunoSEQ multiplex PCR, and its TCRdb copy is limited to in-frame clones, with some not included. Of 45,000 to 55,000 clones in the sample, 70% to 85% were seen once. The specimen was peripheral blood, collected on day 0 of MenACWY control vaccination. The origin of the receptors is an adult in good health.

The chain carries TRBV5-1 and TRBJ2-2; D might be TRBD1 (6 bases). The germline CDR1 and CDR2 sequences are SGHRS and YFSETQ. This CDR3 region has 15 residues. Deletions cut 3 bases from V and 5 bases from J, with 14 bases between. As DNA, the CDR3 is TGCGCCAGCAGCTCTACAGGGTGGGGGACCGGGGAGCTGTTTTTT. Its translation is CASSSTGWGTGELFF.

J is TRBJ1-6 and V is TRBV5-4; D remains unclear. The CDR3 is 13 amino acids. Germline CDR1 reads SGHNT; CDR2 reads YYREEE (reference sequence). Trimming left V 5 bases short and J 10 bases short, with 13 bases between. As DNA, the CDR3 is TGTGCCAGCAGACCAAGGATCGGCTCACCCCTCCACTTT. As protein: CASRPRIGSPLHF. Supplemented by reference TRBV5-4 and TRBJ1-6, the full variable domain reads ETGVTQSPTHLIKTRGQQVTLRCSSQSGHNTVSWYQQALGQGPQFIFQYYREEENGRGNFPPRFSGLQFPNYSSELNVNALELDDSALYLCASRPRIGSPLHFGNGTRLTVT.

The CDR3, as DNA: TGTGCCAGCAGCGTGACAGGGGACGGAAACACCATATATTTT. Encoded protein: CASSVTGDGNTIYF. The chain links TRBV9 to TRBJ1-3; 8 nucleotides match TRBD1. CDR1 is SGDLS, CDR2 YYNGEE, per germline. V lost 2 bases, J lost 4 bases, and 2 bases stayed unmatched. CDR3 length equals 14 residues. Variable domain in full (rest from reference TRBV9 and TRBJ1-3): DSGVTQTPKHLITATGQRVTLRCSPRSGDLSVYWYQQSLDQGLQFLIQYYNGEERAKGNILERFSAQQFPDLHSELNLSSLELGDSALYFCASSVTGDGNTIYFGEGSWLTVV.

The chain joins TRBV7-9 to TRBJ1-1; D remains unclear. This CDR3 region has 12 residues. Germline V gives CDR1 SEHNR, CDR2 FQNEAQ (reference sequence). V dropped 5 bases and J dropped 4 bases, with 8 bases sitting between them. For the CDR3, the DNA is TGTGCCAGCAGCGGTCTGTTCACTGAAGCTTTCTTT. It codes for CASSGLFTEAFF.

The chain combines TRBV13 with TRBJ1-1; 8 nucleotides match TRBD1. Germline V gene data show CDR1 as PRHDT and CDR2 as FYEKMQ (reference sequence). This CDR3 spans 14 amino acids. V shed 4 bases and J 4 bases; nucleotides not matched to a gene: 5. CDR3: CASSSRQGSTEAFF. In nucleotides, the CDR3 is TGTGCCAGCAGCTCGCGACAGGGGAGCACTGAAGCTTTCTTT.

The chain links TRBV4-1 to TRBJ1-2, with TRBD1 identical over 7 bases. Germline assignment: CDR1 MGHRA and CDR2 YSYEKL. The V gene end was trimmed by 4 bases and the J gene end by 2 bases; junction bases not matched to a gene: 13. The CDR3 is 17 amino acids. CDR3 coding DNA: TGCGCCAGCAGCCCTCCCCCTTCCGGACAGGTGAACTATGGCTACACCTTC. Its protein is CASSPPPSGQVNYGYTF.

The chain is built from TRBV7-9 and TRBJ2-1; the D gene is possibly TRBD1 (5 bases). This CDR3 has 16 amino acids. Deletions cut 1 base from V and 0 bases from J, with 10 bases between. Germline loops: CDR1 SEHNR, CDR2 FQNEAQ (reference sequence). For the CDR3, the DNA is TGTGCCAGCAGCTTAGGGGGCCTGGGCTCCTACAATGAGCAGTTCTTC. This codes for CASSLGGLGSYNEQFF.

This clone came up a few times. This chain joins TRBV18 and TRBJ2-7; the D is unclear. In germline, CDR1 is KGHSH, CDR2 LQKENI. V was trimmed by 3 bases and J by 7 bases, leaving 13 bases between them. The CDR3 loop spans 13 amino acids. This chain's CDR3 is CASSPSIPEEQYF. DNA of the CDR3: TGTGCCAGCTCACCTTCCATACCGGAGGAGCAGTACTTC.

This clone has just one count. The rearrangement uses TRBV7-8 and TRBJ1-2; 8 bases are shared with TRBD1. The J segment lost 4 bases and the V segment lost 5 bases, leaving 6 bases of the junction unmatched. The CDR3 runs to 14 residues. Germline CDR1 and CDR2: SGHVS and FQNEAQ. CDR3 sequence: CASSPSTGGYGYTF. CDR3 in DNA: TGTGCCAGCAGCCCATCTACAGGGGGCTATGGCTACACCTTC.

J is TRBJ1-6 and V is TRBV6-1; D is ambiguous. CDR3 length: 13 residues. Germline values: CDR1 MNHNS, CDR2 SASEGT. V lost 2 bases to trimming and J lost 7 bases, with 6 bases between them. CDR3 region: CASSEPGNSPLHF. The CDR3 nucleotides are TGTGCCAGCAGTGAACCTGGGAATTCACCCCTCCACTTT.

The chain has TRBV6-5 and TRBJ2-1; 10 bases align to TRBD1. With V trimmed by 4 bases and J by 15 bases, 15 bases remained unmatched. The CDR3 is 15 amino acids. Looked up from germline, CDR1 is MNHEY and CDR2 is SVGAGI. The CDR3 is CASSLEGQGSVHLFF. CDR3 DNA sequence: TGTGCCAGCAGTTTAGAGGGACAGGGGTCGGTCCATCTGTTCTTC.

This rearrangement joins TRBV2 to TRBJ1-4, with TRBD1 matching 7 bases. V shed 6 bases and J 7 bases; nucleotides not matched to a gene: 8. CDR3 size: 14 residues. In germline, CDR1 is SNHLY, CDR2 FYNNEI. DNA for the CDR3: TGTGCCAGCAGGGGGGACAGTCTAAGTGAAAAACTGTTTTTT. Amino acid sequence: CASRGDSLSEKLFF.

The rearrangement joins TRBV28 to TRBJ1-1; D may be TRBD1 (6 bases). V was clipped by 5 bases and J by 1 base, with 11 bases between them. Germline V gives CDR1 MDHEN, CDR2 SYDVKM. CDR3 size: 14 residues. The CDR3, as DNA: TGTGCCAGCAGTCTCAGACAGGAGAACACTGAAGCTTTCTTT. The encoded protein is CASSLRQENTEAFF.

This clone was detected once. This chain links TRBV30 with TRBJ1-6, with TRBD1 as a possible D gene (6 bases). CDR3 size: 15 residues. Germline lookup yields CDR1 GTSNPN and CDR2 SVGIG (reference sequence). V was clipped by 3 bases and J by 7 bases, with 16 bases between them. The DNA of the CDR3 is TGTGCCTGGAGACCCCATACAGGGAGAAATTCACCCCTCCACTTT. Translation: CAWRPHTGRNSPLHF.

J is TRBJ1-1 and V is TRBV28, with a tentative D call TRBD1 (5 bases). Trimming cost V 2 bases and J 0 bases, with 10 bases left between them. There are 15 residues in the CDR3. Germline CDR1 is MDHEN and CDR2 is SYDVKM. The CDR3 nucleotides are TGTGCCAGCAGTTTAGGTCGACAGATGAACACTGAAGCTTTCTTT. Protein product: CASSLGRQMNTEAFF.

Judged by abundance, this clone is large. This chain uses TRBV9 with TRBJ2-5; 8 positions match TRBD1. The CDR3 contains 15 residues. CDR1 SGDLS and CDR2 YYNGEE come from the germline V gene. V was clipped by 0 bases and J by 4 bases; unmatched bases: 5. The CDR3 DNA reads TGTGCCAGCAGCGTAGATGGACAGGGACGAGAGACCCAGTACTTC. Residues: CASSVDGQGRETQYF. Full variable domain (rest looked up from reference TRBV9 and TRBJ2-5): DSGVTQTPKHLITATGQRVTLRCSPRSGDLSVYWYQQSLDQGLQFLIQYYNGEERAKGNILERFSAQQFPDLHSELNLSSLELGDSALYFCASSVDGQGRETQYFGPGTRLLVL.

J is TRBJ1-6 and V is TRBV6-2 or TRBV6-3; tentatively, D is TRBD1 (5 bases). Trimming left V 2 bases short and J 7 bases short, with 9 bases between. The V gene's germline CDR1 is MNHEY and CDR2 SVGEGT. The CDR3 totals 14 residues. CDR3 amino acids: CASSYEGMNSPLHF. The CDR3 DNA follows: TGTGCCAGCAGTTACGAGGGGATGAATTCACCCCTCCACTTT.

CDR3 residues: CASSDFYEQYF. The CDR3 DNA reads TGTGCCAGCAGCGACTTTTACGAGCAGTACTTC. The rearrangement links TRBV28 to TRBJ2-7; D gene uncertain. The CDR3 is made up of 11 amino acids. The V and J ends lost 6 bases and 4 bases respectively, with 7 bases between them. Germline V gives CDR1 MDHEN, CDR2 SYDVKM. The full variable domain, in which reference TRBV28 and TRBJ2-7 provide the parts outside the CDR3, is DVKVTQSSRYLVKRTGEKVFLECVQDMDHENMFWYRQDPGLGLRLIYFSYDVKMKEKGDIPEGYSVSREKKERFSLILESASTNQTSMYLCASSDFYEQYFGPGTRLTVT.

This clone was observed once. This chain links TRBV20-1 with TRBJ1-2; D unresolved. The V gene's germline CDR1 is DFQATT and CDR2 SNEGSKA (reference sequence). The CDR3 is 11 residues long. The ends were cut back, 3 bases at V and 5 bases at J, with 7 bases in the middle. Here the CDR3 reads CSASPGYGYTF. CDR3 coding DNA: TGCAGTGCTAGTCCAGGTTATGGCTACACCTTC.

The chain links TRBV7-9 to TRBJ2-7, with D unclear. Germline loops: CDR1 SEHNR, CDR2 FQNEAQ (reference sequence). CDR3 length: 18 residues. Trimming removed 1 base from V and 2 bases from J, with 21 bases in between. In nucleotides, the CDR3 is TGTGCCAGCAGCTTAGAAGGTGGGTCCCTGCATCAGCCCTACGAGCAGTACTTC. Translating gives CASSLEGGSLHQPYEQYF.

The V and J genes are TRBV28 and TRBJ1-3; 7 bases are a match to TRBD1. This CDR3 is built from 14 residues. V lost 8 bases, J lost 0 bases, and 4 bases stayed unmatched. Per the germline V gene, CDR1 is MDHEN and CDR2 is SYDVKM. The CDR3 protein is CASSTGLSGNTIYF. DNA for the CDR3: TGTGCCAGCTCGACAGGGCTCTCTGGAAACACCATATATTTT.

In its sample, this clone is medium-sized. The chain recombines TRBV15 with TRBJ1-2; TRBD1 might be the D (5 bases). V lost 0 bases and J 2 bases, leaving 13 bases between the germline ends. Germline CDR1 LNHNV, CDR2 YYDKDF (reference sequence). The CDR3 sequence is 16 residues long. CDR3 in amino acids: CATSREPTGGNYGYTF. The CDR3 region has the DNA TGTGCCACCAGCAGAGAGCCCACCGGGGGGAACTATGGCTACACCTTC.

This clone was recorded only once. The rearrangement links TRBV6-6 to TRBJ2-2; 8 bases match TRBD2. The germline V gene encodes CDR1 MNHNY and CDR2 SVGAGI (reference sequence). V lost 5 bases, J lost 3 bases, and 2 bases stayed unmatched. The CDR3 loop spans 14 amino acids. CDR3 protein: CASSKLADTGELFF. In nucleotides, the CDR3 is TGTGCCAGCAGTAAACTAGCGGACACCGGGGAGCTGTTTTTT.